This T cell receptor (beta chain) originates from a study of T cells after yellow fever vaccination. Study details: Each low-cell-number fraction was prepared by means of SMART-Seq v4 Ultra Low Input.

Findings and limits, study-wide: Once the booster was given, most primary-vaccination clones reappeared, at approximately 97% for CD4 and around 90% for CD8.

Ten or more counts support this clonotype. Its antigen is undetermined. TCRdb reprocessed the 5' RACE reads via MiXCR and lists one record per CDR3 protein. The sample records 110,000 or so distinct CDR3 sequences, around 7.2% being singletons. With V trimmed by 0 bases and J by 3 bases, 5 bases remained unmatched. The CDR3 is 16 amino acids. CDR1 SGHRS and CDR2 YFSETQ come from the germline V gene. The chain carries TRBV5-1 and TRBJ2-2, with TRBD1 matching 7 bases. Sequencing used CD4+ T cells sorted from PBMCs, obtained more than 35 days after the first yellow fever vaccination. The sequence was obtained from a man aged 18 to 29 who received the YFV17D yellow fever vaccine. Written as DNA, the CDR3 is TGCGCCAGCAGCTTGGAAGGGGGCCGTTACACCGGGGAGCTGTTTTTT. This codes for CASSLEGGRYTGELFF.